These 30 T cell receptor beta chains were all obtained from the same sample, sequenced in a study of control samples from healthy donors and cancer patients. Generated by immunoSEQ multiplex PCR, the TCRdb table keeps only in-frame clones and is missing some. In the table there are 130,000 or so clones, approximately 92% of which are singletons. The sample was blood. The receptors were gathered from a woman between 45 and 60 years old in good health.

This clone was picked up a small number of times. The chain has TRBV20-1 and TRBJ1-2; no clear D gene. Trimming stripped 6 bases from V and 1 base from J, with 6 bases between. This CDR3 contains 11 residues. Per the germline V gene, CDR1 is DFQATT and CDR2 is SNEGSKA (reference sequence). The CDR3 bases are TGCAGTGCGGTTGTTAACTATGGCTACACCTTC. It translates to CSAVVNYGYTF.

This clone was observed a single time. This chain links TRBV27 with TRBJ1-2; 9 positions match TRBD1. Per the germline V gene, CDR1 is MNHEY and CDR2 is SMNVEV (reference sequence). V trimming: 5 bases; J trimming: 4 bases; junction bases outside the gene matches: 5. CDR3 length: 14 amino acids. The CDR3 region has the DNA TGTGCCAGCAGTCCCGGACAGGGGTCCTATGGCTACACCTTC. It is translated as CASSPGQGSYGYTF.

This clone has only a few counts. The genes are TRBV7-8 and TRBJ1-3; TRBD1 matches 8 bases. Germline trimming cut 5 bases from V and 0 bases from J; bases unmatched to any gene: 3. This CDR3 is built from 15 residues. Per the germline V gene, CDR1 is SGHVS and CDR2 is FQNEAQ. The CDR3 nucleotides read TGTGCCAGCAGCCCAGACAGGGGCTCTGGAAACACCATATATTTT. It specifies CASSPDRGSGNTIYF.

The V gene is TRBV19, the J gene TRBJ1-1; perhaps TRBD1 as D (5 bases). Germline CDR1 is LNHDA and CDR2 is SQIVND (reference sequence). V lost 3 bases, J lost 1 base, and 6 bases lay in between. This CDR3 comprises 13 residues. The CDR3 DNA follows: TGTGCCAGTAGTATGGGGGGGAACACTGAAGCTTTCTTT. Its translation: CASSMGGNTEAFF.

The rearrangement uses TRBV19 and TRBJ1-2; 9 nucleotides match TRBD1. This CDR3 has 13 residues. Unmatched junction bases numbered 2, after V lost 5 bases and J lost 4 bases. In germline, CDR1 is LNHDA, CDR2 SQIVND (reference sequence). The CDR3, as DNA: TGTGCCAGTAGTTTGGACAGGGGCTATGGCTACACCTTC. Residues: CASSLDRGYGYTF.

The chain recombines TRBV7-9 with TRBJ2-5; 7 nucleotides agree with TRBD2. Trimming took 4 bases from V and 5 from J; bases not matched to a gene: 13. This CDR3 contains 16 residues. Germline CDR1 SEHNR, CDR2 FQNEAQ (reference sequence). The CDR3, as DNA: TGTGCCAGCAGCTCCCCAAGGGGCGCGGGAGACGAGACCCAGTACTTC. Amino acid sequence: CASSSPRGAGDETQYF.

This clone occurred once. The chain couples TRBV27 to TRBJ1-1; D gene uncertain. The V and J ends lost 1 base and 1 base respectively, with 7 bases between them. This CDR3 has 14 amino acids. Germline V gene lookup returns CDR1 MNHEY and CDR2 SMNVEV (reference sequence). CDR3 nucleotide sequence: TGTGCCAGCAGTTTATTTGAGGAGAACACTGAAGCTTTCTTT. It is translated as CASSLFEENTEAFF.

This clone has only a few counts. J is TRBJ2-6 and V is TRBV19; D is undetermined. The length of the CDR3 is 16 residues. The V end was cut by 5 bases, the J end by 0 bases, with 11 bases between. Germline CDR1 and CDR2: LNHDA and SQIVND (reference sequence). CDR3 bases: TGTGCCAGTAGTCTAGGACGGCTCTCTGGGGCCAACGTCCTGACTTTC. Its translation is CASSLGRLSGANVLTF.

V gene TRBV6-6 combines with J gene TRBJ2-7, with D perhaps TRBD1 or TRBD2 (5 bases each). Per germline, CDR1 MNHNY and CDR2 SVGAGI (reference sequence). Trimming removed 0 bases at V and 3 bases at J, with 12 bases between. The CDR3 runs to 15 residues. This CDR3 reads CASSYSSAGSYEQYF. The CDR3 DNA reads as TGTGCCAGCAGTTACTCGAGTGCAGGGAGCTACGAGCAGTACTTC.

The table lists this clone with a few counts. The rearrangement links TRBV5-6 to TRBJ2-1; a possible D gene is TRBD1 (6 bases). The CDR3 spans 17 residues. Germline V lookup: CDR1 SGHDT, CDR2 YYEEEE. Deletions cut 4 bases from V and 7 bases from J, with 24 bases between. The DNA for the CDR3 is TGTGCCAGCAGCCCTAACCGGGACCAGGGGTGGGTGAATGAGCAGTTCTTC. Its translation is CASSPNRDQGWVNEQFF.

This clone was observed once. The chain couples TRBV5-1 to TRBJ1-2; unclear D gene. The CDR3 is made up of 14 amino acids. Germline CDR1 is SGHRS and CDR2 is YFSETQ. Trimming cost V 0 bases and J 3 bases, with 9 bases left between them. CDR3 amino acids: CASSLVPGDYGYTF. CDR3 bases: TGCGCCAGCAGCTTGGTGCCGGGCGACTATGGCTACACCTTC.

This clone was recorded once. The CDR3 nucleotides are TGTGCCAGCAGTGCAAGGGACAGGCCCCACGAGACCCAGTACTTC. Translation gives CASSARDRPHETQYF. The chain has TRBV2 and TRBJ2-5; 8 bases align to TRBD1. Germline CDR1 is SNHLY and CDR2 is FYNNEI. The CDR3 totals 15 residues. Unmatched junction bases numbered 9, after V lost 4 bases and J lost 5 bases.

The V call is TRBV18, the J call TRBJ1-5; D not certain. From germline, CDR1 is KGHSH and CDR2 LQKENI. V was pared by 4 bases and J by 7 bases, with 8 bases between. This CDR3 is built from 12 residues. In DNA form, the CDR3 reads TGTGCCAGCTCACAGGGTAGCCAGCCCCAGCATTTT. Translation: CASSQGSQPQHF.

The gene calls are TRBV15 and TRBJ2-1, with 8 bases that match TRBD2. Germline CDR1 reads LNHNV; CDR2 reads YYDKDF (reference sequence). V dropped 0 bases and J dropped 7; count of bases not matched to a gene: 5. The CDR3 loop spans 15 amino acids. CDR3 coding DNA: TGTGCCACCAGCAGAGAGGGGCGGGGGGCGAATGAGCAGTTCTTC. It is translated as CATSREGRGANEQFF.

V and J are TRBV10-3 and TRBJ2-5; no definite D call. Per germline, CDR1 ENHRY and CDR2 SYGVKD. The CDR3 sequence is 13 residues long. V lost 2 bases to trimming and J lost 1 base, with 5 bases between them. The DNA for the CDR3 is TGTGCCATCAGTGAGACTTTCCAAGAGACCCAGTACTTC. It codes for CAISETFQETQYF.

This chain connects TRBV5-1 to TRBJ1-3, with D possibly TRBD1 on 5 matching bases. CDR1 is SGHRS and CDR2 is YFSETQ in the germline V gene. V lost 0 bases and J lost 0, with 10 bases in between. This CDR3 comprises 16 residues. CDR3 amino acids: CASSLVTGFSGNTIYF. The DNA of the CDR3 is TGCGCCAGCAGCTTGGTCACAGGATTCTCTGGAAACACCATATATTTT. The complete variable domain, with remaining parts taken from reference TRBV5-1 and TRBJ1-3, reads KAGVTQTPRYLIKTRGQQVTLSCSPISGHRSVSWYQQTPGQGLQFLFEYFSETQRNKGNFPGRFSGRQFSNSRSEMNVSTLELGDSALYLCASSLVTGFSGNTIYFGEGSWLTVV.

This sequence joins TRBV19 and TRBJ2-7, with 12 nucleotides matching TRBD2. Germline trimming cut 6 bases from V and 7 bases from J; bases unmatched to any gene: 4. The CDR3 extends over 13 amino acids. Germline CDR1 reads LNHDA; CDR2 reads SQIVND (reference sequence). The CDR3 coding sequence is TGTGCCAGTAGCAGGACTAGCGGGGTGGAGCAGTACTTC. It codes for CASSRTSGVEQYF.

The V gene is TRBV4-2, the J gene TRBJ2-5, with D possibly called TRBD1 or TRBD2 (5 bases each). CDR1 is LGHNA, CDR2 YNFKEQ, per germline. Trimming cost V 0 bases and J 5 bases, with 7 bases left between them. The CDR3 is 13 residues long. Here the CDR3 reads CASSQDEGETQYF. The CDR3 DNA sequence: TGTGCCAGCAGCCAAGACGAGGGGGAGACCCAGTACTTC.

The chain uses TRBV18 and TRBJ2-3; the D gene is possibly TRBD1 (6 bases). The CDR3 spans 16 residues. Trimming left V 4 bases short and J 3 bases short, with 17 bases between. Germline V gene data show CDR1 as KGHSH and CDR2 as LQKENI. The CDR3 DNA reads as TGTGCCAGCTCACTTAACAGGGCGTTAAGAACAGATACGCAGTATTTT. Translating gives CASSLNRALRTDTQYF. Full variable domain (missing parts from reference TRBV18 and TRBJ2-3): NAGVMQNPRHLVRRRGQEARLRCSPMKGHSHVYWYRQLPEEGLKFMVYLQKENIIDESGMPKERFSAEFPKEGPSILRIQQVVRGDSAAYFCASSLNRALRTDTQYFGPGTRLTVL.

The gene calls are TRBV20-1 and TRBJ2-4; TRBD2 aligns across 9 bases. J was trimmed by 7 bases and V by 7 bases; bases with no gene match: 2. Germline assignment: CDR1 DFQATT and CDR2 SNEGSKA (reference sequence). This CDR3 comprises 11 residues. CDR3: CSGLAGNIQYF. In DNA, the CDR3 is TGCAGTGGTCTAGCGGGGAACATTCAGTACTTC.

The chain has TRBV10-3 and TRBJ2-1; D is ambiguous. Deletions cut 2 bases from V and 8 bases from J, with 10 bases between. The CDR3 covers 13 residues. In germline, CDR1 is ENHRY, CDR2 SYGVKD. This CDR3 is CAISERDIDEQFF. As DNA, the CDR3 is TGTGCCATCAGTGAGAGAGACATCGATGAGCAGTTCTTC.

This clone showed up just once. The chain employs TRBV7-9 and TRBJ2-3; D not resolved. This CDR3 has 14 residues. Germline CDR1 reads SEHNR; CDR2 reads FQNEAQ (reference sequence). V dropped 0 bases and J dropped 4 bases, with 8 bases sitting between them. CDR3 coding DNA: TGTGCCAGCAGCTTAGCCCAGCAGCCAGATACGCAGTATTTT. Translated, it gives CASSLAQQPDTQYF. The full variable domain, with the rest looked up from reference TRBV7-9 and TRBJ2-3, is DTGVSQNPRHKITKRGQNVTFRCDPISEHNRLYWYRQTLGQGPEFLTYFQNEAQLEKSRLLSDRFSAERPKGSFSTLEIQRTEQGDSAMYLCASSLAQQPDTQYFGPGTRLTVL.

The CDR3: CASGAGQPPYEQYF. The CDR3 nucleotides are TGTGCCAGCGGAGCTGGACAGCCCCCCTACGAGCAGTACTTC. V and J are TRBV2 and TRBJ2-7, with D possibly matching TRBD1 (6 bases). Germline values: CDR1 SNHLY, CDR2 FYNNEI. This CDR3 is built from 14 residues. The ends were cut back, 8 bases at V and 2 bases at J, with 16 bases in the middle.

This clone was found once. The rearrangement joins TRBV6-5 to TRBJ1-6; the D gene is possibly TRBD1 (6 bases). The germline gives CDR1 MNHEY, CDR2 SVGAGI. Trimming removed 7 bases at V and 7 bases at J, with 14 bases between. This CDR3 comprises 14 residues. The CDR3 loop is CASTSRQENSPLHF. In DNA form, the CDR3 reads TGTGCCAGCACTTCGAGACAGGAAAATTCACCCCTCCACTTT.

This clone was seen only once. The CDR3 region is CASSIWAGGNTEAFF. CDR3 coding DNA: TGTGCCAGTAGTATATGGGCGGGCGGGAACACTGAAGCTTTCTTT. V gene TRBV19 combines with J gene TRBJ1-1; no firm D call. The V end lost 2 bases, the J end lost 1 base, and 11 bases lay between the germline ends. The CDR3 consists of 15 residues. Germline V gives CDR1 LNHDA, CDR2 SQIVND (reference sequence).

The chain links TRBV2 to TRBJ1-1; D is unresolved. Germline V gene sequence: CDR1 SNHLY, CDR2 FYNNEI. Trimming pared 5 bases from V and 5 bases from J, leaving 6 bases between. The CDR3 is 11 amino acids. Written as DNA, the CDR3 is TGTGCCAGCAGTTTGGTGACTGAAGCTTTCTTT. Protein: CASSLVTEAFF. Full variable domain (rest looked up from reference TRBV2 and TRBJ1-1): EPEVTQTPSHQVTQMGQEVILRCVPISNHLYFYWYRQILGQKVEFLVSFYNNEISEKSEIFDDQFSVERPDGSNFTLKIRSTKLEDSAMYFCASSLVTEAFFGQGTRLTVV.

The gene calls are TRBV25-1 and TRBJ2-3; D gene ambiguous. This CDR3 region has 13 residues. Deletions cut 3 bases from V and 5 bases from J, with 9 bases between. CDR1 is MGHDK and CDR2 is SYGVNS in the germline V gene. The DNA of the CDR3 is TGTGCCAGCAGTGACGCGCAGCTAGATACGCAGTATTTT. Translation gives CASSDAQLDTQYF.

The genes are TRBV5-6 and TRBJ1-2; TRBD1 aligns across 11 bases. Losses at the gene ends were 2 bases for V and 6 bases for J; bases not matched to a gene: 6. The CDR3 covers 15 residues. CDR1 and CDR2 (germline): SGHDT, YYEEEE. The CDR3 bases are TGTGCCAGCAGCTTCCCCCGGGACAGGGGGGATGGCTACACCTTC. It specifies CASSFPRDRGDGYTF.

This clone occurred a few times. The chain couples TRBV27 to TRBJ1-5; the match to TRBD1 covers 7 bases. In germline, CDR1 is MNHEY, CDR2 SMNVEV (reference sequence). Trimming at V came to 4 bases and at J to 6 bases, leaving 3 bases not matched to a gene. The CDR3 is 13 amino acids. The CDR3, as DNA: TGTGCCAGCAGTTGGGACAGCGGTCAGCCCCAGCATTTT. As protein: CASSWDSGQPQHF.

This clone came up a few times. The V call is TRBV27, the J call TRBJ2-7; D might be TRBD1 or TRBD2, each matching 5 bases. With 6 bases removed from V and 6 bases from J, the gap between germline ends came to 21 bases. This CDR3 has 15 residues. Germline loops: CDR1 MNHEY, CDR2 SMNVEV (reference sequence). The CDR3 protein is CASRMKGLGGFEQYF. The DNA for the CDR3 is TGTGCCAGCAGGATGAAGGGGCTCGGCGGGTTCGAGCAGTACTTC.